In this sample, the clone carrying this T cell receptor beta chain turned up many times. TCRdb independently ran MiXCR on the 5' RACE reads; one entry per CDR3 protein. The sample lists about 200,000 distinct CDR3 sequences; around 6.5% were seen once. The sample originates from a study of identical twins. The CDR3 covers 11 residues. Trimming left V 6 bases short and J 8 bases short, with 10 bases between. These same records also appear under a second study, on T cells expressing NK-cell markers.

This chain joins TRBV12-3 or TRBV12-4 and TRBJ1-1; D is undetermined. The TCR comes from a woman aged 18-29 years in good health. Sequenced: CD8+ T cells sorted from blood. The CDR3 here is CASSLGLEAFF. In nucleotides, the CDR3 is TGTGCCAGCAGCCTAGGACTGGAAGCTTTCTTT.